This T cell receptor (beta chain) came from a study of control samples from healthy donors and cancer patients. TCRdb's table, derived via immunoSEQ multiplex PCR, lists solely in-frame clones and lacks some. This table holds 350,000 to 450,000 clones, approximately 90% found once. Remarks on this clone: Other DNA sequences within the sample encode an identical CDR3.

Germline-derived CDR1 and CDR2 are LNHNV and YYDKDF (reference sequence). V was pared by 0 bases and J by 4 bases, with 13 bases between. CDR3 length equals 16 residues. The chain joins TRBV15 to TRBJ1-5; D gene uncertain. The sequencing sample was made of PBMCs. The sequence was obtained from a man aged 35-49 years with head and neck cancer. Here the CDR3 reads CATSRDRTVGNQPQHF. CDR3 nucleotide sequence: TGTGCCACCAGCAGAGATCGCACCGTTGGAAATCAGCCCCAGCATTTT.